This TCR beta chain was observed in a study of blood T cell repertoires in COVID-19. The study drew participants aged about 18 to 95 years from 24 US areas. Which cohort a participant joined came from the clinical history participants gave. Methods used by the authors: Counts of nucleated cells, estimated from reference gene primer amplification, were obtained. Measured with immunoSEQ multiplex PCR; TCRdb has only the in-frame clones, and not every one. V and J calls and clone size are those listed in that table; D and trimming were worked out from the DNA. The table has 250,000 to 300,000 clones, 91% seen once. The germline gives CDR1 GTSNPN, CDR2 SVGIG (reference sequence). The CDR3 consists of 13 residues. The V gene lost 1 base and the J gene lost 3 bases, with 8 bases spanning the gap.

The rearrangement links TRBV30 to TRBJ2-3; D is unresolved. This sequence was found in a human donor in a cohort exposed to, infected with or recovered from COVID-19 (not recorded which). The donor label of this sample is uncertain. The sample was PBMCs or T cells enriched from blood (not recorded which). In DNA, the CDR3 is TGTGCCTGGAGTGGGGCGATGACAGATACGCAGTATTTT. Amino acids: CAWSGAMTDTQYF.